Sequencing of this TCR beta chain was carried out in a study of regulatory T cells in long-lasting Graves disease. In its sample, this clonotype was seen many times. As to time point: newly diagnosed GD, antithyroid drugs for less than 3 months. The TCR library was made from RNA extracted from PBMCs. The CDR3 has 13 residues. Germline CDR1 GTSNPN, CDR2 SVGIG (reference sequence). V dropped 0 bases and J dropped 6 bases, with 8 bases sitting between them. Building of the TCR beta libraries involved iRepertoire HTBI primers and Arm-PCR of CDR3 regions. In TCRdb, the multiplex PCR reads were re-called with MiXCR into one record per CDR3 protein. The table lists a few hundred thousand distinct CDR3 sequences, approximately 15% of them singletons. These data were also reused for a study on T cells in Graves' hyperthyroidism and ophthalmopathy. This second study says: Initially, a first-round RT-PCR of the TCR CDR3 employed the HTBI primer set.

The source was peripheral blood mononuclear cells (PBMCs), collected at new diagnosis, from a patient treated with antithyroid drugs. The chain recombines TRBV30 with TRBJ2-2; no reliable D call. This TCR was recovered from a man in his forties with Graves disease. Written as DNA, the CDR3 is TGTGCCTGGAGTGTCGATCCTTCCGGGGAGCTGTTTTTT. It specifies CAWSVDPSGELFF.